The source of this T cell receptor beta chain is a study of cytomegalovirus exposure and HLA in healthy donors. Study-level background: The study's early data release held approximately 91 million unique TCRs from HLA-typed donors.

Unmatched junction bases numbered 10, after V lost 8 bases and J lost 2 bases. This CDR3 has 15 residues. Germline V gives CDR1 MNHEY, CDR2 SVGAGI. This clone was counted once. Use of 60 Vbeta and 13 Jbeta primers characterized the PCR. TCRdb's table, derived via immunoSEQ multiplex PCR, lists solely in-frame clones and lacks some. The repertoire holds about 180,000 clones, with over 70% as singletons. The chain joins TRBV6-5 to TRBJ2-7; 9 bases fit TRBD2. The sample comprised PBMCs. The source is a woman aged 45-60 years in good health and CMV-seronegative. Here the CDR3 DNA reads TGTGCCAGCGGCGGGGGGGCGGCCGTGGCCTACGAGCAGTACTTC. Protein sequence: CASGGGAAVAYEQYF.